The rows below give T cell receptor beta chains drawn from one sample of a study of Ad26.COV2.S vaccination and SARS-CoV-2 variants. Assay used: immunoSEQ multiplex PCR; TCRdb lists only in-frame clones, some missing. The data contain roughly 320,000 clones, about 85% of them singletons. The source material was peripheral blood, sampled in a trial of Ad26.COV2.S vaccine versus placebo. Receptors originate from a person aged 18-65 years who received the Ad26.COV2.S COVID-19 vaccine or a placebo. Both conserved end residues are part of each CDR3. Each record gives: clone size, J gene, D gene, V gene, CDR3 DNA, CDR3 protein. The D gene is left open where the match is weak. Where a row states a size, it is once, few, many or the class of an expanded clone; other rows omit it.

NA	TRBJ2-2	NA	TRBV18	TGTGCCAGCTCACCGAACACCGGGGAGCTGTTTTTT	CASSPNTGELFF
NA	TRBJ2-2	NA	TRBV6-5	TGTGCCAGCAAGGGGGAACTTGCGAACACCGGGGAGCTGTTTTTT	CASKGELANTGELFF
NA	TRBJ2-1	NA	TRBV3-1/TRBV3-2	TGTGCCAGCAGCCAGTCAAGGGGCGGGCAGTTCTTC	CASSQSRGGQFF
NA	TRBJ2-3	NA	TRBV10-3	TGTGCCATCAGTGAGTTGGGCACAGATACGCAGTATTTT	CAISELGTDTQYF
many	TRBJ2-1	TRBD1	TRBV4-1	TGCGCCACTGTGGAACGACAGGGATTTGGTGCCCGCTACAATGAGCAGTTCTTC	CATVERQGFGARYNEQFF
NA	TRBJ2-7	NA	TRBV4-2	TGTGCCAGCAGCCAAGCCGCAACAGGGATTTCCTACGAGCAGTACTTC	CASSQAATGISYEQYF
NA	TRBJ1-1	NA	TRBV18	TGTGCCAGCTCACCACCGGACAACAAGAACACTGAAGCTTTCTTT	CASSPPDNKNTEAFF
NA	TRBJ1-1	TRBD1	TRBV5-4	TGTGCCAGCAGCCACAGGGGGCTGAGCGCTTTCTTT	CASSHRGLSAFF
NA	TRBJ1-5	NA	TRBV7-9	TGTGCCAGCAGCTCCGGTAAGGGAGGGAGCAATCAGCCCCAGCATTTT	CASSSGKGGSNQPQHF
NA	TRBJ1-3	NA	TRBV7-9	TGTGCCAGCACCTCCCGGGACATTGGAAACACCATATATTTT	CASTSRDIGNTIYF
once	TRBJ1-6	TRBD1	TRBV4-2	TGTGCCAGCAGCCAAGTACCCGGACAGGGGGCGGCACCCCTCCACTTT	CASSQVPGQGAAPLHF
few	TRBJ2-7	TRBD1	TRBV19	TGTGCCAGTAGTATTTCCGGGACAGGGACCTACGAGCAGTACTTC	CASSISGTGTYEQYF
NA	TRBJ1-1	NA	TRBV5-4	TGTGCCAGCAGCTCGGTTCGGGACACTGAAGCTTTCTTT	CASSSVRDTEAFF
NA	TRBJ2-3	NA	TRBV18	TGTGCCAGCTCACCAACTAGCAGAACAGATACGCAGTATTTT	CASSPTSRTDTQYF
NA	TRBJ1-2	NA	TRBV19	TGTGCCAGTAGCGACAGACCCTCGGGCTATGGCTACACCTTC	CASSDRPSGYGYTF
few	TRBJ1-6	TRBD1	TRBV28	TGTGCCAGCAGTGGTACCGGGACAGGGAATTCACCCCTCCACTTT	CASSGTGTGNSPLHF
few	TRBJ1-1	NA	TRBV3-1/TRBV3-2	TGTGCCAGCAGCCATGAGGGGCACACTGAAGCTTTCTTT	CASSHEGHTEAFF
NA	TRBJ2-2	NA	TRBV19	TGTGCCAGCAGCAACACGAACACCGGGGAGCTGTTTTTT	CASSNTNTGELFF
NA	TRBJ2-5	NA	TRBV28	TGTGCCAGCACCCAGGGAACAGGGACTTTCTATAAGGAGACCCAGTACTTC	CASTQGTGTFYKETQYF
NA	TRBJ2-7	NA	TRBV28	TGTGCCAGCACCTCGGACAGCCCATATGTTCGTAGCTTC	CASTSDSPYVRSF
NA	TRBJ1-5	NA	TRBV10-3	TGTGCCACCTCCGGACAGCAAGATCAGCCCCAGCATTTT	CATSGQQDQPQHF
NA	TRBJ2-2	NA	TRBV12-3/TRBV12-4	TGTGCCAGCAGTTACACCGGGGAGCTGTTTTTT	CASSYTGELFF
once	TRBJ2-1	TRBD1	TRBV6-5	TGTGCCAGCAGTACCTCAGGGGGCTCCTACAATGAGCAGTTCTTC	CASSTSGGSYNEQFF